This TCR beta chain comes out of a study of T cell responses to AZD1222 COVID-19 vaccine (dated by TCRdb to the early 2020s). Background for the entire study: TCR sequencing was performed for about 250 trial participants, of whom some 200 were given two doses of AZD1222 and approximately 25 were given two doses of MenACWY control vaccine. Trial participants were enrolled into age subgroups of 18-55, 56-69 and 70-plus years, which contained around 140, 26 and 57 TCR-sequenced participants, respectively. Summary of the overall study and its limitations: In the small 56-69-year group, the increase in depth fell short of significance, most likely because of low power. Participants were mostly white British and included more females than males, and it was suggested by the authors that clonal diversity may have been underestimated. Epitopes outside the regions mutated in the B.1.351 and B.1.1.7 variants were reportedly recognized by nearly half of the unique spike-specific TCRs. Spike-specific TCR breadth and depth rose significantly after two AZD1222 doses compared with day 0 and with MenACWY recipients. No day 14 peak-response samples were available, so repertoires were characterized only after the peak T cell response. Conclusions about previously exposed vaccinees are limited, since just a handful of AZD1222 recipients were seropositive for SARS-CoV-2 at baseline. Vaccine-associated CD4 TCRs spanned the whole spike protein, with dominant responses in regions 160-218 and 743-854.

From the cysteine through the phenylalanine, the CDR3 covers 17 amino acids. Solely the CDR3 DNA is kept, with 51 bases framed from the first base. V loses 5 bases, J loses 1 base, and the germline ends lie 17 bases apart. CDR1 and CDR2, per the germline V gene (reference sequence), are MNHEY and SMNVEV. Worth noting for this clone: The specificity of this receptor is unknown. No clone much larger than this one lies a single base away; base qualities are absent.

Per the publication, the time point label means: about 28 days (+/-7) after the second vaccine dose. AZD1222 recipients whose second dose came at about 4 weeks and those whose second dose came at about 12 weeks were combined into one group, since spike-specific TCR depth and breadth did not differ between the two schedules. The vaccinee samples were drawn from two UK trials, COV001 and COV002, one of which was a single-blind randomized controlled phase 2/3 trial testing AZD1222 (ChAdOx1 nCoV-19) in healthy adults. Trial participant PBMC samples were collected at day 0 and day 28 after the second dose for TCRbeta chain sequencing. The CDR3 regions of human TCRbeta chains were subjected to immunosequencing. The paper's processing steps were these. TCRs in the repertoires were compared against a reference library of SARS-CoV-2-specific TCRs that had been generated with the MIRA antigen-specificity platform. Breadth meant the fraction of unique TCRs that were SARS-CoV-2-associated, whereas depth meant the fraction of total T cells that were SARS-CoV-2-associated. Each spike-specific TCR was assigned to its reactive spike region and to a CD4 or CD8 class using the MIRA data. Log10-transformed breadth and depth values were compared by one-way ANOVA with Sidak's multiple comparisons tests. Not all clones reach the TCRdb copy of this immuneACCESS table, which keeps in-frame sequences only. Checked studies attribute under half of the gap to unresolved V genes and leave the rest unexplained. From that table come the V and J calls and clone size; the DNA was used to work out D and trimming. In all, the sample holds about 48,000 clones, and about 86% of those were seen once. The leading ten clones occupy 6% to 8% of the sample.

The rearrangement joined TRBV27 to TRBJ2-2, with the D gene possibly TRBD1 or TRBD2, each one fitting 6 bases. This TCR was sampled from an adult who received the AZD1222 COVID-19 vaccine. The source was peripheral blood, collected 28 days after the second AZD1222 dose. CDR3 region: CASSPFRGPLNTGELFF. The DNA reads TGTGCCAGCAGTCCCTTTCGGGGGCCGTTGAACACCGGGGAGCTGTTTTTT.